The source of this T cell receptor beta chain is a study of CD8+ T cells in alopecia areata. There are 14 residues in the CDR3. CDR1 and CDR2 from the germline V gene are MNHNY and SVGAGI (reference sequence). V dropped 4 bases and J dropped 4 bases, with 12 bases sitting between them. Study-level findings and limits: Tofacitinib produced a significant decrease in scalp clonality and in expanded CD8+ clones among the top 100. Many expanded lesional clones remained in scalp and blood on tofacitinib. Patients shared TCRs less clearly than mice did, possibly for HLA-related reasons.

Treatment in this sample: oral pan-JAK inhibitor, 5-10 mg twice daily. Collection of lesional scalp punch biopsies and peripheral blood was performed in alopecia areata patients. There are many counts of this clone. The antigen is undetermined. Sequencing templates came from extracted RNA that was reverse transcribed into cDNA. Only in-frame clones appear in the TCRdb table, and some are missing; sequencing was by immunoSEQ multiplex PCR. The sample lists about 260,000 clones, 50% to 75% occurring once. The V and J genes are TRBV6-6 and TRBJ2-3; D is possibly TRBD1 (6 bases). This sequence originates from a human donor with alopecia areata. The sample consisted of CD4+ T cells sorted from blood, taken around week 54, from a patient treated with tofacitinib. This chain's CDR3 is CASSSHQGSDTQYF. The CDR3 coding sequence is TGTGCCAGCAGTTCGCACCAGGGGTCAGATACGCAGTATTTT.